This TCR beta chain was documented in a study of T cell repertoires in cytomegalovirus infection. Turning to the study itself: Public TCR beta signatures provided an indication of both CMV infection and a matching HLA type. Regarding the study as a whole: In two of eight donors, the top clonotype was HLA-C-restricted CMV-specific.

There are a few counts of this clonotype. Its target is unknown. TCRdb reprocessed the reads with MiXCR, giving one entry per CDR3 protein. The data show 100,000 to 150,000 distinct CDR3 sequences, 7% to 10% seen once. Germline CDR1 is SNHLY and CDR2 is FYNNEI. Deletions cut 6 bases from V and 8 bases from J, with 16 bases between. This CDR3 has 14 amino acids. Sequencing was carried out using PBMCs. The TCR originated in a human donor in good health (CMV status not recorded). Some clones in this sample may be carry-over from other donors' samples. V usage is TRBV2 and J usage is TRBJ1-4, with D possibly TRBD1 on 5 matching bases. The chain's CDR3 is CASRPGRLYEKLFF. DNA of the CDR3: TGTGCCAGCAGGCCGGGACGGCTATACGAAAAACTGTTTTTT.